Each of the 21 T cell receptor beta chains below was sequenced from the same sample in a study of cytomegalovirus exposure and HLA in healthy donors (TCRdb year 2017). Library preparation employed the immunoSEQ multiplex PCR assay. TCRdb mirrors the immuneACCESS table, restricted to in-frame sequences. Some clones are absent from its copies; in checked studies, under half trace to an unresolved V gene, and the reason for the others is unknown. The sample table records 150,000 to 200,000 clones; about 84% of these occur just once. Jointly, the top ten make up more than 1.2% of the sample. The source material was PBMCs. The receptor source for this set is a woman between 18 and 29 years old in good health and CMV-seronegative.

The sample holds one count of this clone. The CDR3 coding sequence is TGTGCCAGCAGCTCTAGCGGATGGTGGTTCTTC. Residues: CASSSSGWWFF. The genes are TRBV5-6 and TRBJ2-1; 7 bases line up with TRBD2. The CDR3 spans 11 residues. Germline assignment: CDR1 SGHDT and CDR2 YYEEEE. V lost 3 bases and J lost 15; bases outside the gene matches: 6.

V and J are TRBV5-1 and TRBJ2-1, with 14 nucleotides matching TRBD2. The CDR3 is 17 amino acids. From germline, CDR1 is SGHRS and CDR2 YFSETQ. J was trimmed by 7 bases and V by 0 bases; bases with no gene match: 6. In nucleotides, the CDR3 is TGCGCCAGCAGCTTGGAGTTGAGGACTAGCGGGGGGAATGAGCAGTTCTTC. Encoded protein: CASSLELRTSGGNEQFF.

The V call is TRBV7-3, the J call TRBJ2-3, with D perhaps TRBD2 (6 bases). CDR3 length: 14 residues. CDR1 and CDR2 from the germline V gene are SGHTA and FQGTGA. V was cut by 5 bases and J by 0 bases, with 9 bases left in between. This chain's CDR3 is CASSPGLSTDTQYF. The CDR3 bases are TGTGCCAGCAGCCCGGGACTTAGCACAGATACGCAGTATTTT.

The chain has TRBV15 and TRBJ1-2, with D unresolved. Germline V gene data show CDR1 as LNHNV and CDR2 as YYDKDF (reference sequence). Trimming left V 0 bases short and J 8 bases short, with 13 bases between. The CDR3 is 14 residues long. Here the CDR3 reads CATSRDRRGGGYTF. CDR3 sequence (DNA): TGTGCCACCAGCAGAGATCGGCGGGGAGGCGGCTACACCTTC.

The chain recombines TRBV5-6 with TRBJ2-7; 8 nucleotides match TRBD1. V was clipped by 5 bases and J by 7 bases; unmatched bases: 8. The CDR3 runs to 13 residues. Germline loops: CDR1 SGHDT, CDR2 YYEEEE. In DNA form, the CDR3 reads TGTGCCAGCAGTCAACAGGGGGTTGGGGAGCAGTACTTC. Protein: CASSQQGVGEQYF.

The chain carries TRBV2 and TRBJ2-2; no clear D. This CDR3 is 14 amino acids long. CDR1 SNHLY and CDR2 FYNNEI come from the germline V gene. Trimming cost V 7 bases and J 5 bases, with 14 bases left between them. The CDR3 sequence: CASKDTTDTGELFF. Here the CDR3 DNA reads TGTGCCAGCAAAGACACCACTGATACCGGGGAGCTGTTTTTT.

The V call is TRBV2, the J call TRBJ1-1; D is perhaps TRBD1 (6 bases). In germline, CDR1 is SNHLY, CDR2 FYNNEI. The CDR3 runs to 14 residues. V lost 4 bases and J 6 bases, leaving 15 bases between the germline ends. Here the CDR3 reads CASSVEGVGAEAFF. The CDR3 nucleotides read TGTGCCAGCAGTGTCGAGGGGGTTGGCGCTGAAGCTTTCTTT.

The chain joins TRBV5-1 to TRBJ2-1; 9 bases agree with TRBD1. The junction had 11 bases not matched to a gene; V was cut back by 4 bases and J by 0 bases. The CDR3 sequence is 18 residues long. Germline V gene lookup returns CDR1 SGHRS and CDR2 YFSETQ. CDR3 sequence reads: CASSRDPGQGSSYNEQFF. The CDR3 DNA is TGCGCCAGCAGCCGTGATCCGGGACAGGGAAGCTCCTACAATGAGCAGTTCTTC.

This chain uses TRBV11-2 with TRBJ1-2, with a tentative D call TRBD1 (6 bases). The germline V gene has CDR1 SGHAT and CDR2 FQNNGV. There are 15 residues in the CDR3. Trimming shortened V by 4 bases and J by 8 bases, and 20 bases separated the two germline ends. DNA for the CDR3: TGTGCCAGCAGCTCCCGGGACATCCTCCGGTACGGCTACACCTTC. Its protein is CASSSRDILRYGYTF.

This CDR3 reads CASSLLAESSYEQYF. The CDR3 DNA reads TGTGCCAGCAGTCTACTAGCGGAGAGCTCCTACGAGCAGTACTTC. V gene TRBV6-1 combines with J gene TRBJ2-7; 8 bases are a match to TRBD2. The germline V gene has CDR1 MNHNS and CDR2 SASEGT. With 5 bases clipped from V and 0 bases from J, the junction kept 6 bases outside the gene matches. CDR3 length equals 15 residues.

DNA of the CDR3: TGCGCCAGCACCGTAGACAGGGCCCCGTACGAGCAGTACTTC. Its translation: CASTVDRAPYEQYF. The chain recombines TRBV10-2 with TRBJ2-7; 7 bases map to TRBD1. The CDR3 has 14 residues. The V segment lost 7 bases and the J segment 4 bases; nucleotides outside the gene matches: 10. Germline V lookup: CDR1 WSHSY, CDR2 SAAADI.

This clone was recorded once. This CDR3 is CARYRDTDYGYTF. The CDR3 nucleotides read TGTGCCAGATACAGGGATACAGACTATGGCTACACCTTC. The chain combines TRBV30 with TRBJ1-2, with a possible D match to TRBD1 (6 bases). The CDR3 runs to 13 residues. V lost 8 bases, J lost 3 bases, and 16 bases lay in between. The germline V gene has CDR1 GTSNPN and CDR2 SVGIG (reference sequence).

The genes are TRBV2 and TRBJ1-1; D possibly corresponds to TRBD1 (5 bases). The germline V gene encodes CDR1 SNHLY and CDR2 FYNNEI. This CDR3 has 13 amino acids. The V end was cut by 3 bases, the J end by 6 bases, with 11 bases between. The CDR3 DNA reads as TGTGCCAGCAGTGACCTGGGGGGTTCTGAAGCTTTCTTT. Its protein is CASSDLGGSEAFF.

The V call is TRBV30, the J call TRBJ2-7; no clear D. Per the germline V gene, CDR1 is GTSNPN and CDR2 is SVGIG (reference sequence). This CDR3 spans 14 amino acids. V lost 3 bases, J lost 0 bases, and 12 bases lay in between. CDR3 nucleotides: TGTGCCTGGAGCGCCCAAAGCCTCTCCTACGAGCAGTACTTC. Protein product: CAWSAQSLSYEQYF.

This chain connects TRBV6-1 to TRBJ1-1, with D possibly matching TRBD1 (6 bases). The CDR3 is made up of 15 amino acids. Germline V lookup: CDR1 MNHNS, CDR2 SASEGT. Trimming took 7 bases from V and 3 from J, leaving 18 bases between them. The CDR3 reads CASIDKTGWYTEAFF. DNA of the CDR3: TGTGCCAGCATAGATAAGACAGGATGGTACACTGAAGCTTTCTTT.

The J gene is TRBJ1-2, the V gene TRBV5-1; perhaps TRBD1 as D (5 bases). Germline-derived CDR1 and CDR2 are SGHRS and YFSETQ. The length of the CDR3 is 13 residues. The V and J ends lost 4 bases and 8 bases respectively, with 15 bases between them. CDR3 loop: CASSTGAGMGYTF. The CDR3 DNA is TGCGCCAGCAGCACAGGCGCTGGTATGGGCTACACCTTC.

V gene TRBV6-5 combines with J gene TRBJ2-1; possibly TRBD2 for D (6 bases). V was pared by 2 bases and J by 2 bases, with 7 bases between. This CDR3 contains 14 residues. Germline CDR1 is MNHEY and CDR2 is SVGAGI. For the CDR3, the DNA is TGTGCCAGCAGTTACGCGGGAACCTACAATGAGCAGTTCTTC. Protein product: CASSYAGTYNEQFF.

The rearrangement joins TRBV5-1 to TRBJ1-5; 7 bases match TRBD1. The CDR3 is 15 residues long. Trimming removed 0 bases from V and 7 bases from J; junction bases left unmatched: 7. Germline CDR1 SGHRS, CDR2 YFSETQ. The CDR3 DNA is TGCGCCAGCAGCTTGGGGGACAGCGAGGGACAGCCCCAGCATTTT. Protein: CASSLGDSEGQPQHF.

The V gene is TRBV19, the J gene TRBJ1-1; 11 bases match TRBD1. The CDR3 extends over 15 amino acids. The ends lost 5 bases at V and 5 bases at J; junction bases unmatched: 7. CDR1 is LNHDA, CDR2 SQIVND, per germline (reference sequence). In DNA form, the CDR3 reads TGTGCCAGTAGTCCCGGACAGGGGGCAGGTACTGAAGCTTTCTTT. Encoded protein: CASSPGQGAGTEAFF.

The chain's CDR3 is CASSSTPVGYSYEQYF. CDR3 DNA sequence: TGTGCCAGCAGCTCAACTCCCGTGGGCTACTCCTACGAGCAGTACTTC. The chain links TRBV7-2 to TRBJ2-7; no clear D. Trimming took off 4 bases at V and 0 bases at J, with 16 bases between the two ends. The germline V gene encodes CDR1 SGHTA and CDR2 FQGNSA. This CDR3 region has 16 residues.

The chain combines TRBV25-1 with TRBJ2-7; perhaps TRBD2 as D (5 bases). The CDR3 totals 13 residues. From germline, CDR1 is MGHDK and CDR2 SYGVNS. Between the trimmed V and J ends, which lost 4 bases and 7 bases, there was a span of 14 bases. This CDR3 is CASSGTSVGEQYF. CDR3 sequence (DNA): TGTGCCAGCAGTGGTACTAGTGTAGGTGAGCAGTACTTC.